The rows below give T cell receptor beta chains drawn from one sample of a study of cytomegalovirus exposure and HLA in healthy donors. Here immunoSEQ multiplex PCR was the method, and the copy in TCRdb shows in-frame clones only, minus some. The sample has 100,000 to 150,000 clones; 8% to 11% are singletons. Sequencing was performed on PBMCs. These receptors originate from a woman between 18 and 30 years old in good health and CMV-seropositive. Both conserved end residues are part of each CDR3. The order of the fields is V gene, clone size, D gene, J gene, CDR3 DNA, CDR3 protein. The D gene is left open where the match is weak. Size values are once, few and many counts, or a class for expanded clones, and some rows have none.

TRBV10-1	.	TRBD2	TRBJ2-3	TGCGCCGGACGGACTCTAGCGGACCGAGATACGCAGTATTTT	CAGRTLADRDTQYF
TRBV6-5	.	.	TRBJ1-3	TGTGCCAGCATGGGGCTCTCTGGAAACACCATATATTTT	CASMGLSGNTIYF
TRBV6-1	.	.	TRBJ2-1	TGTGCCAGCAGTGAACGAGGGAGCTACAATGAGCAGTTCTTC	CASSERGSYNEQFF
TRBV27	.	.	TRBJ2-7	TGTGCCAGCAGAATGCAGGGTCGTTTAGGCGAGCAGTACTTC	CASRMQGRLGEQYF
TRBV4-1	.	.	TRBJ2-7	TGCGCCAGCAGCCAGCCAGGGGACTACGAGCAGTACTTC	CASSQPGDYEQYF
TRBV30	few	TRBD2	TRBJ2-1	TGTGCCTGGAATGTGGGTCTAGCGGGAGACTACAATGAGCAGTTCTTC	CAWNVGLAGDYNEQFF
TRBV2	few	.	TRBJ2-3	TGTGCCAGCAGTGTAATGGCGGCGGTCACAGATACGCAGTATTTT	CASSVMAAVTDTQYF
TRBV6-1	.	TRBD1	TRBJ1-1	TGTGCCAGCAACTTCAGGGGGCCCACTGAAGCTTTCTTT	CASNFRGPTEAFF
TRBV7-6	few	TRBD1	TRBJ1-3	TGTGCCAGCAGCGGCGGGACAGGGATCTCTGGAAACACCATATATTTT	CASSGGTGISGNTIYF
TRBV5-6	.	TRBD2	TRBJ2-3	TGTGCCAGCAGCGGAGCGGGAGAGACAGATACGCAGTATTTT	CASSGAGETDTQYF
TRBV19	few	TRBD1	TRBJ1-2	TGTGCCAGTAAAAGAGGACAGGGCGGCGGTTTTAACTATGGCTACACCTTC	CASKRGQGGGFNYGYTF
TRBV27	.	.	TRBJ1-5	TGTGCCAGCAGTTCAACCTACAGTAAGGGCAATCAGCCCCAGCATTTT	CASSSTYSKGNQPQHF
TRBV2	.	.	TRBJ2-1	TGTGCCAGTGACAGTTTGACTCCAGCGAGTAATGAGCAGTTCTTC	CASDSLTPASNEQFF
TRBV18	.	TRBD1	TRBJ2-2	TGTGCCAGCTCACTACGGACAGGGGCCGGGGAGCTGTTTTTT	CASSLRTGAGELFF
TRBV6-5	few	.	TRBJ2-1	TGTGCCAGCAGTTACTCCGGGGTCGGCTCCTACAATGAGCAGTTCTTC	CASSYSGVGSYNEQFF
TRBV11-2	once	TRBD2	TRBJ2-2	TGTGCCAGCAGCTACCCCGCGGGGGGGCGCGTTTCCGGGGAGCTGTTTTTT	CASSYPAGGRVSGELFF
TRBV7-9	few	.	TRBJ1-5	TGTGCCAGCAGCCCGGGGGGGACTCAGCCCCAGCATTTT	CASSPGGTQPQHF
TRBV6-5	few	.	TRBJ1-6	TGTGCCAGCAGTCACAGACGGTCTGGTAATTCACCCCTCCACTTT	CASSHRRSGNSPLHF
TRBV28	.	.	TRBJ1-2	TGTGCCAGCAGTTTGTCTTCCTATGGCTACACCTTC	CASSLSSYGYTF
TRBV5-6	few	.	TRBJ2-7	TGTGCCAGCAAAAGACAGACCACCTACGAGCAGTACTTC	CASKRQTTYEQYF
TRBV13	.	.	TRBJ2-5	TGTGCCAGCAGCCTGAGATTTGAGACCCAGTACTTC	CASSLRFETQYF
TRBV9	.	TRBD1	TRBJ2-1	TGTGCCAGCAGCGGGACAGGATCATACAATGAGCAGTTCTTC	CASSGTGSYNEQFF
TRBV6-5	.	.	TRBJ2-5	TGTGCCAGCAGTCCCTCTATAGAGACCCAGTACTTC	CASSPSIETQYF
TRBV5-4	few	.	TRBJ1-3	TGTGCCAGCAGCTTATCAGGAATCTCTGGAAACACCATATATTTT	CASSLSGISGNTIYF
TRBV28	.	.	TRBJ1-1	TGTGCCAGCAGTTTATTCCTAGGGAGGGGCACTGAAGCTTTCTTT	CASSLFLGRGTEAFF
TRBV7-8	.	TRBD1	TRBJ2-1	TGTGCCAGCAGCTTTCGACAGGGGGTACGCAATGAGCAGTTCTTC	CASSFRQGVRNEQFF
TRBV15	few	.	TRBJ1-2	TGTGCCACCAGCAGAGGGGTGGAGTCGGGCTATGGCTACACCTTC	CATSRGVESGYGYTF
TRBV5-1	few	.	TRBJ2-2	TGCGCCAGCAAGATTAGAGAGGGCCTAGGCACCGGGGAGCTGTTTTTT	CASKIREGLGTGELFF
TRBV19	.	.	TRBJ2-1	TGTGCCAGTAGTCTGCAACGGGGTGAGCAGTTCTTC	CASSLQRGEQFF
TRBV28	few	.	TRBJ1-5	TGTGCCAGCAGTCTCGGACCTAAAAACGGGGGTCAGCCCCAGCATTTT	CASSLGPKNGGQPQHF
TRBV5-6	few	.	TRBJ2-7	TGTGCCAGCAGCGGAGTTAGCCTCGGGGGTTACGAGCAGTACTTC	CASSGVSLGGYEQYF
TRBV28	.	.	TRBJ1-5	TGTGCCAGCAGTTTAACGAGGTCGTTAAATCAGCCCCAGCATTTT	CASSLTRSLNQPQHF
TRBV19	.	.	TRBJ1-5	TGTGCCAGTAGTATAGGGAGCAAGCCCCAGCATTTT	CASSIGSKPQHF
TRBV19	.	.	TRBJ1-2	TGTGCCAGTAGTATTGGTACGGAGGGTGGCTACACCTTC	CASSIGTEGGYTF
TRBV10-3	.	TRBD1	TRBJ1-4	TGTGCCATCAGTCCGGACAGGGGGGTTGAAAAACTGTTTTTT	CAISPDRGVEKLFF
TRBV6-5	.	.	TRBJ2-7	TGTGCCAGCAGCCCGTCAGCGGGTTCCTACGAGCAGTACTTC	CASSPSAGSYEQYF
TRBV6-1	.	.	TRBJ2-3	TGTGCCAGCAGTGAAGAACAGGGTGGGGCAGATACGCAGTATTTT	CASSEEQGGADTQYF
TRBV19	.	.	TRBJ2-1	TGTGCCAGTAGTCAGCGGCGGTCTTTAAGTGAGCAGTTCTTC	CASSQRRSLSEQFF
TRBV30	.	.	TRBJ2-1	TGTGCCTGGAGTATTAGAGGGAACAATGAGCAGTTCTTC	CAWSIRGNNEQFF